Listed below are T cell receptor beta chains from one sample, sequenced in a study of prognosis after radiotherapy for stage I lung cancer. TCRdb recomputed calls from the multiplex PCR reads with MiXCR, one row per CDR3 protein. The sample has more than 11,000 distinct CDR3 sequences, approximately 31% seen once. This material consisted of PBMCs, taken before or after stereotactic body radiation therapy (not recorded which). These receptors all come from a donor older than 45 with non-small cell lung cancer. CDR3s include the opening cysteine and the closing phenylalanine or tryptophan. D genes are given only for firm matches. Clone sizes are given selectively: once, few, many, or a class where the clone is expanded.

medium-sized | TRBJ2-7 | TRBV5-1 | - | TGCGCCAGCAGCTTGGGGGGACTCATCTCCTACGAGCAGTACTTC | CASSLGGLISYEQYF
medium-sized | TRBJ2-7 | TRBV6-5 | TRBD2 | TGTGCCAGCAGTTACTGGGCTAGCGGGCGCGAGCAGTACTTC | CASSYWASGREQYF
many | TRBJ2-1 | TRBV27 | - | TGTGCCAGCAGTTTAACTAGAAAAGCATCCTACAATGAGCAGTTCTTC | CASSLTRKASYNEQFF
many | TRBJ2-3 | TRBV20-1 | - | TGCAGTGCTAGATTAGATACGCAGTATTTT | CSARLDTQYF
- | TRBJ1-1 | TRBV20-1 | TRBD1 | TGCAGTGCTAGTACAGGGGCGTACACTGAAGCTTTCTTT | CSASTGAYTEAFF
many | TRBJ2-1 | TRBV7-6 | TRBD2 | TGTGCCAGCAGCTTAATGCTAGCGGGGGACAATGAGCAGTTCTTC | CASSLMLAGDNEQFF
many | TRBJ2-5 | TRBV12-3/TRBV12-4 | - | TGTGCCAGCAGTGGACCTAGACCAGGCGGAGAGACCCAGTACTTC | CASSGPRPGGETQYF
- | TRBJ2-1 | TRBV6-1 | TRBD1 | TGTGCCAGCAGTACTACAGGGGTAGTGTACAATGATCAGTTCTTC | CASSTTGVVYNDQFF
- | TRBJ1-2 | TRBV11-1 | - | TGTGCCAGCACCCGACAGGAATCGGGTGGCTACACCTTC | CASTRQESGGYTF
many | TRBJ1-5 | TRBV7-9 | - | TGTGCCAGCAGCTTAGAGGAAGGTTATCAGCCCCAGCGTTTT | CASSLEEGYQPQRF
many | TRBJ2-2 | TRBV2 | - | TGTGCCAGCAGTGCCGAGACTGGCACCGGGGAGCTGTTTTTT | CASSAETGTGELFF
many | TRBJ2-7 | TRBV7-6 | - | TGTGCCAGCAGCCGAACAGGGGGGGCGTTGTACGAGCAGTACTTC | CASSRTGGALYEQYF
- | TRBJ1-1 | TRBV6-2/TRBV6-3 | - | TGTGCCAGCAGTTACTGGTACAGGGACACTGAATCTTCCTTT | CASSYWYRDTESSF
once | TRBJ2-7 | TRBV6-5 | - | TGTGCCAGCAGTTACGAGACAGTGTGGACCCTCAGGGAGAAGTACTTC | CASSYETVWTLREKYF
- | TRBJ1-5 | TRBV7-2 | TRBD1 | TGTGCCAGCGGGCTGGACAGGTGCAATCAGCCCCAGCATTTT | CASGLDRCNQPQHF
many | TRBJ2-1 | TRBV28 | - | TGTGCCAGCAGTTTTGGGGGGCCAATTGAGATTGAGCAGTTCTTC | CASSFGGPIEIEQFF
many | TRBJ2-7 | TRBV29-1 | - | TGCAGCGTTGAAGGGGCCTTTTACGAGCAGTACTTC | CSVEGAFYEQYF
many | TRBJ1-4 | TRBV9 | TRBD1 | TGTGCCAGCAGCGCGGAGACAGGGGAAGGCGAAAAACTGTTTTTT | CASSAETGEGEKLFF
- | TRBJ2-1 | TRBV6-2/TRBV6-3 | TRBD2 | TGTGCCATCAGTGAATCGGAGACTAGCGGGAGTAATGCGCAGTTCTTC | CAISESETSGSNAQFF
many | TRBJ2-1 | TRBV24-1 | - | TGTGCCACCAGCAGGGGTTCCTACAATGAGCAGTTCTTC | CATSRGSYNEQFF
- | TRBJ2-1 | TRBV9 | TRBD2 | TGTGCCAGCAGCGCCGGGACTAGCGGGAATATTGAGCAGTTCTTC | CASSAGTSGNIEQFF
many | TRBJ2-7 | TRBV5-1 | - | TGCGCCAGCAGCTTGCAATTACTCGAGCAGTACTTC | CASSLQLLEQYF
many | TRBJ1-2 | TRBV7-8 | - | TGTGCCAGCAGCTTAAGGGGCGGTTCTGACTATGGCTACACCTTC | CASSLRGGSDYGYTF
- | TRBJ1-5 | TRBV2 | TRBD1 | TGTGCCAGCAGTTTACTCCCCGGGACAGGGTTTACTCATAGATCCCCCAATCAGCCCCAGCATTTT | CASSLLPGTGFTHRSPNQPQHF
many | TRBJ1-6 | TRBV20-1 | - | TGCAGTGCTAGAGGGAGTTCACCCCTCCACTTT | CSARGSSPLHF
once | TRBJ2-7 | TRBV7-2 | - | TGTGCCAGCAGCCACCGGGACGGAGTTTCCGAGCAGTACTTC | CASSHRDGVSEQYF
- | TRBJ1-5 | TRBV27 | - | TGTGCCTGCAGTTTTGGTGGTGGCAGGTATAGCAATCAGCCCCAGCATTTT | CACSFGGGRYSNQPQHF
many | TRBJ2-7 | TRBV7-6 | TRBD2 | TGTGCCAGCAGCTTCGCGGCTAGCGGGAGTGGTTACGAGCAGTACTTC | CASSFAASGSGYEQYF
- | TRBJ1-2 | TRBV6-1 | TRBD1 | TGTGCCAGCAGGGAATCCGGGACAGGGAATGGCTACACCTTC | CASRESGTGNGYTF
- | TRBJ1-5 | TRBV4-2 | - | TGTGCCAGCAGCCAAGATTTTGGGCAGCCCCAGCATTTT | CASSQDFGQPQHF
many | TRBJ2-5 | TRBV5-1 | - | TGCGCCAGCAGCTTGAAGGGCCTAGAAGGTGAGACCCAGTACTTC | CASSLKGLEGETQYF
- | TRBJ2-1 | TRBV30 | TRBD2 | TGTGCCTCAAGCGGGAATTACAATGAGCAGTTCTTC | CASSGNYNEQFF
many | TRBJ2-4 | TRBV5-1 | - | TGCGCCAGCAGCGGGATGGCCAAAAACATTCAGTACTTC | CASSGMAKNIQYF